The 32 T cell receptor beta chains below were found in one sample sequenced in a study of T cell changes during pregnancy in multiple sclerosis. Method: immunoSEQ multiplex PCR; TCRdb's copy keeps in-frame clones and lacks some. The data hold roughly 80,000 clones, with about 90% observed a single time. The sequencing used peripheral blood, collected before pregnancy. These receptors came from a female donor with multiple sclerosis, enrolled in a pregnancy study.

In this sample, this clone turned up a few times. The chain couples TRBV5-1 to TRBJ1-3; 9 bases are a match to TRBD1. With 4 bases clipped from V and 5 bases from J, the junction kept 7 bases outside the gene matches. The germline V gene has CDR1 SGHRS and CDR2 YFSETQ. The CDR3 spans 15 residues. CDR3: CASSPWDRDRNTIYF. CDR3 nucleotides: TGCGCCAGCAGCCCCTGGGACAGGGATAGAAACACCATATATTTT.

This sequence joins TRBV7-9 and TRBJ2-1, with D unclear. This CDR3 has 16 amino acids. Trimming left V 6 bases short and J 0 bases short, with 15 bases between. Germline V gene lookup returns CDR1 SEHNR and CDR2 FQNEAQ (reference sequence). The CDR3 loop reads CASSLASPRSYNEQFF. The DNA for the CDR3 is TGTGCCAGCAGTCTCGCCTCCCCGCGCTCCTACAATGAGCAGTTCTTC.

The chain couples TRBV9 to TRBJ1-4; no clear D gene. Trimming removed 3 bases from V and 4 bases from J, with 7 bases in between. Germline V lookup: CDR1 SGDLS, CDR2 YYNGEE. The CDR3 length is 13 residues. In DNA form, the CDR3 reads TGTGCCAGCAGCGCGGGAGATAATGAAAAACTGTTTTTT. Amino acid sequence: CASSAGDNEKLFF.

The V gene is TRBV5-4, the J gene TRBJ2-7, with 9 positions matching TRBD1. Germline V gives CDR1 SGHNT, CDR2 YYREEE (reference sequence). The CDR3 runs to 13 residues. The ends lost 3 bases at V and 6 bases at J; junction bases unmatched: 4. The CDR3 nucleotides read TGTGCCAGCAGCTCACAGGGGGCGGGCGAGCAGTACTTC. The encoded protein is CASSSQGAGEQYF.

The chain recombines TRBV6-5 with TRBJ2-7; tentative D call: TRBD1 (5 bases). The V gene lost 8 bases and the J gene lost 2 bases, with 16 bases spanning the gap. Germline V gene data show CDR1 as MNHEY and CDR2 as SVGAGI. CDR3 length: 14 amino acids. The chain's CDR3 is CASHDRPAAYEQYF. The CDR3 region has the DNA TGTGCCAGCCACGACAGACCGGCCGCCTACGAGCAGTACTTC.

This chain joins TRBV6-5 and TRBJ2-7; tentative D call: TRBD2 (5 bases). The CDR3 runs to 14 residues. Trimming took 5 bases from V and 1 from J, leaving 12 bases between them. The V gene's germline CDR1 is MNHEY and CDR2 SVGAGI. CDR3 DNA sequence: TGTGCCAGCAGTCCCCGGGGAGAGTCCTACGAGCAGTACTTC. Protein: CASSPRGESYEQYF.

The count of this clone is one. J is TRBJ1-6 and V is TRBV4-1; weak D call: TRBD1 (5 bases). The CDR3 runs to 15 residues. The V end lost 1 base, the J end lost 6 bases, and 10 bases lay between the germline ends. CDR1 is MGHRA and CDR2 is YSYEKL in the germline V gene. CDR3 DNA sequence: TGCGCCAGCAGCCAAGGGGGGACTTTTAATTCACCCCTCCACTTT. Translating gives CASSQGGTFNSPLHF.

V and J are TRBV6-1 and TRBJ1-2, with a weak D call TRBD1 (5 bases). This CDR3 region has 20 residues. From germline, CDR1 is MNHNS and CDR2 SASEGT. Trimming shortened V by 4 bases and J by 8 bases, and 35 bases separated the two germline ends. Here the CDR3 reads CASSGGQAPAGRISVAGYTF. The CDR3 bases are TGTGCCAGCAGTGGCGGCCAGGCACCGGCAGGGCGCATCAGTGTGGCCGGCTACACCTTC.

The chain joins TRBV18 to TRBJ2-2; TRBD2 is a possible D gene (5 bases). Trimming left V 6 bases short and J 2 bases short, with 16 bases between. CDR3 length: 16 residues. The germline CDR1 and CDR2 sequences are KGHSH and LQKENI. The CDR3 loop is CASSTPGRLNTGELFF. The CDR3 region has the DNA TGTGCCAGCTCGACCCCGGGGAGACTCAACACCGGGGAGCTGTTTTTT. The whole variable domain, filled in from reference TRBV18 and TRBJ2-2, reads NAGVMQNPRHLVRRRGQEARLRCSPMKGHSHVYWYRQLPEEGLKFMVYLQKENIIDESGMPKERFSAEFPKEGPSILRIQQVVRGDSAAYFCASSTPGRLNTGELFFGEGSRLTVL.

This clone was picked up a small number of times. This chain joins TRBV7-9 and TRBJ1-2; TRBD1 is a possible D gene (5 bases). Germline V lookup: CDR1 SEHNR, CDR2 FQNEAQ (reference sequence). V was trimmed by 0 bases and J by 8 bases, leaving 10 bases between them. The CDR3 contains 13 residues. Written as DNA, the CDR3 is TGTGCCAGCAGCTTAGCTGGAGGGGAGGGCTACACCTTC. This translates into CASSLAGGEGYTF.

The chain employs TRBV21-1 and TRBJ1-1; TRBD1 is the table's D call and was not checked against the DNA. TRBV21-1 is annotated as a pseudogene. The CDR3 contains 16 residues. CDR3 protein: CASSPAVDRGLTEAFF. CDR3 nucleotides: TGTGCCAGCAGCCCCGCGGTAGACAGGGGGTTGACTGAAGCTTTCTTT.

The DNA for the CDR3 is TGTGCCAGCAGCCAGACCGGTATCGAGCGGGGGGAAGTCACAGATACGCAGTATTTT. Translated: CASSQTGIERGEVTDTQYF. The V call is TRBV7-2, the J call TRBJ2-3, with 9 nucleotides matching TRBD2. Germline V gene data show CDR1 as SGHTA and CDR2 as FQGNSA. There are 19 residues in the CDR3. The J segment lost 2 bases and the V segment lost 5 bases, leaving 17 bases of the junction unmatched.

In the case of this clone: This CDR3 is also generated by other DNA sequences in the sample. This chain uses TRBV18 with TRBJ2-5; D ambiguous. This CDR3 has 11 residues. V was trimmed by 6 bases and J by 2 bases, leaving 4 bases between them. Germline assignment: CDR1 KGHSH and CDR2 LQKENI. The DNA of the CDR3 is TGTGCCAGCTCGTTACAAGAGACCCAGTACTTC. The encoded protein is CASSLQETQYF. Together with reference TRBV18 and TRBJ2-5, the CDR3 gives the full variable domain: NAGVMQNPRHLVRRRGQEARLRCSPMKGHSHVYWYRQLPEEGLKFMVYLQKENIIDESGMPKERFSAEFPKEGPSILRIQQVVRGDSAAYFCASSLQETQYFGPGTRLLVL.

The chain has TRBV5-1 and TRBJ1-1; perhaps TRBD1 as D (6 bases). The CDR3 runs 14 residues. V gave up 0 bases and J gave up 7 bases, with 13 bases separating them. Germline V gene data show CDR1 as SGHRS and CDR2 as YFSETQ. The CDR3 nucleotides read TGCGCCAGCAGCTTGGTCAGGGGCGACAATGAAGCTTTCTTT. The encoded protein is CASSLVRGDNEAFF.

V usage is TRBV13 and J usage is TRBJ1-4; D uncertain. Germline V CDR1 and CDR2: PRHDT, FYEKMQ (reference sequence). The CDR3 sequence is 14 residues long. Trimming removed 3 bases from V and 5 bases from J, with 10 bases in between. CDR3 nucleotides: TGTGCCAGCAGCTTGGGTTCCGGGAATGAAAAACTGTTTTTT. It yields the protein CASSLGSGNEKLFF.

The chain employs TRBV11-2 and TRBJ2-5; D uncertain. The germline V gene has CDR1 SGHAT and CDR2 FQNNGV. This CDR3 is built from 13 residues. The V end was cut by 5 bases, the J end by 2 bases, with 9 bases between. The CDR3 region has the DNA TGTGCCAGCAGCCTCGGTTCGCAAGAGACCCAGTACTTC. It is translated as CASSLGSQETQYF.

This clone was counted a single time. The genes are TRBV6-5 and TRBJ1-6; D gene uncertain. V was shortened by 2 bases and J by 10 bases, with 9 bases between the two germline ends. The length of the CDR3 is 13 residues. Germline V CDR1 and CDR2: MNHEY, SVGAGI. The chain's CDR3 is CASSYTPLSPLHF. CDR3 DNA sequence: TGTGCCAGCAGTTACACGCCGCTATCACCCCTCCACTTT.

This clone was recorded only once. This chain uses TRBV6-1 with TRBJ1-4; 9 bases align to TRBD1. In germline, CDR1 is MNHNS, CDR2 SASEGT. V was clipped by 6 bases and J by 7 bases; unmatched bases: 6. The CDR3 contains 14 residues. The CDR3 nucleotides read TGTGCCAGCAGGGACAGGGGTGGGGGTGAAAAACTGTTTTTT. It translates to CASRDRGGGEKLFF.

This chain links TRBV5-1 with TRBJ2-7; 8 bases align to TRBD2. With V trimmed by 0 bases and J by 5 bases, 1 base remained unmatched. CDR1 and CDR2 from the germline V gene are SGHRS and YFSETQ. The CDR3 consists of 13 residues. CDR3 region: CASSLGLANEQYF. CDR3 in DNA: TGCGCCAGCAGCTTGGGACTAGCGAACGAGCAGTACTTC.

The chain has TRBV6-5 and TRBJ2-3, with D uncertain. V was cut by 4 bases and J by 6 bases, with 5 bases left in between. Per the germline V gene, CDR1 is MNHEY and CDR2 is SVGAGI. The CDR3 has 11 amino acids. In nucleotides, the CDR3 is TGTGCCAGCAGTTTCAGGGATACGCAGTATTTT. Translated: CASSFRDTQYF.

The chain has TRBV30 and TRBJ1-1; D is possibly TRBD1 (5 bases). Germline CDR1 and CDR2: GTSNPN and SVGIG (reference sequence). The CDR3 covers 13 residues. The V gene lost 4 bases and the J gene lost 2 bases, with 11 bases spanning the gap. The CDR3 nucleotides read TGTGCCTGGAAAAAGACAGTAAACACTGAAGCTTTCTTT. Encoded protein: CAWKKTVNTEAFF. The full variable domain, in which reference TRBV30 and TRBJ1-1 provide the parts outside the CDR3, is SQTIHQWPATLVQPVGSPLSLECTVEGTSNPNLYWYRQAAGRGLQLLFYSVGIGQISSEVPQNLSASRPQDRQFILSSKKLLLSDSGFYLCAWKKTVNTEAFFGQGTRLTVV.

V is TRBV6-1 and J is TRBJ2-5, with TRBD1 matching 11 bases. The CDR3 sequence is 18 residues long. The V and J ends lost 4 bases and 2 bases, in that order; junction bases with no gene match: 12. Germline CDR1 is MNHNS and CDR2 is SASEGT. This CDR3 reads CASSGPPGGTGGQETQYF. The CDR3 DNA sequence: TGTGCCAGCAGTGGCCCCCCCGGGGGGACAGGGGGTCAAGAGACCCAGTACTTC.

This sequence joins TRBV2 and TRBJ1-4; D is uncertain. CDR3 length equals 14 residues. Trimming pared 6 bases from V and 4 bases from J, leaving 12 bases between. CDR1 and CDR2 from the germline V gene are SNHLY and FYNNEI. CDR3 nucleotides: TGTGCCAGCAGCGACGGGGTGCGTAATGAAAAACTGTTTTTT. The encoded protein is CASSDGVRNEKLFF. The entire variable domain, with the rest obtained from reference TRBV2 and TRBJ1-4, is as follows: EPEVTQTPSHQVTQMGQEVILRCVPISNHLYFYWYRQILGQKVEFLVSFYNNEISEKSEIFDDQFSVERPDGSNFTLKIRSTKLEDSAMYFCASSDGVRNEKLFFGSGTQLSVL.

V and J are TRBV19 and TRBJ1-1; D is undetermined. Per the germline V gene, CDR1 is LNHDA and CDR2 is SQIVND (reference sequence). The CDR3 runs 13 residues. Between the trimmed V and J ends, which lost 3 bases and 4 bases, there was a span of 9 bases. The CDR3 is CASSIVESTEAFF. The CDR3 DNA reads TGTGCCAGTAGTATTGTCGAGAGCACTGAAGCTTTCTTT.

The chain joins TRBV21-1 to TRBJ1-1; the DNA was not used to check the table's D call, TRBD1. TRBV21-1 is described as a pseudogene. There are 14 residues in the CDR3. The CDR3 sequence is CASSRDQGPAEAFF. The CDR3 region has the DNA TGTGCCAGCAGCAGAGACCAGGGGCCCGCTGAAGCTTTCTTT.

The chain uses TRBV9 and TRBJ1-2, with 7 positions matching TRBD1. Trimming cost V 0 bases and J 4 bases; bases outside gene matches: 6. This CDR3 comprises 15 residues. Germline-derived CDR1 and CDR2 are SGDLS and YYNGEE. The CDR3 loop is CASSVEQGIFYGYTF. The CDR3 DNA reads as TGTGCCAGCAGCGTAGAACAGGGGATTTTCTATGGCTACACCTTC.

The V call is TRBV4-1, the J call TRBJ1-3; D is unresolved. CDR1 is MGHRA, CDR2 YSYEKL, per germline. The CDR3 extends over 13 amino acids. Between the trimmed V and J ends, which lost 3 bases and 3 bases, there was a span of 6 bases. The CDR3 sequence: CASSQARGNTIYF. In DNA, the CDR3 is TGCGCCAGCAGCCAGGCCCGTGGAAACACCATATATTTT.

The rearrangement uses TRBV29-1 and TRBJ2-1, with D tentatively TRBD1 (6 bases). Between the trimmed V and J ends, which lost 2 bases and 0 bases, there was a span of 14 bases. CDR3 length equals 16 residues. CDR1 and CDR2 from the germline V gene are SQVTM and ANQGSEA. The CDR3 loop reads CSVELEDSSSYNEQFF. In nucleotides, the CDR3 is TGCAGCGTTGAATTGGAGGACAGCAGCTCCTACAATGAGCAGTTCTTC.

CDR3 DNA: TGTGCCAGCAGTGAAGGCCAGGGGACTGAAGCTTTCTTT. Its translation is CASSEGQGTEAFF. This chain joins TRBV2 and TRBJ1-1; TRBD1 might be the D (6 bases). Germline-derived CDR1 and CDR2 are SNHLY and FYNNEI. This CDR3 region has 13 residues. The V and J ends lost 1 base and 5 bases respectively, with 8 bases between them.

This rearrangement joins TRBV9 to TRBJ2-1; possibly TRBD2 for D (6 bases). V was clipped by 0 bases and J by 7 bases, with 8 bases between them. The germline CDR1 and CDR2 sequences are SGDLS and YYNGEE. This CDR3 contains 13 residues. CDR3 loop: CASSVAGVNEQFF. CDR3 coding DNA: TGTGCCAGCAGCGTAGCGGGGGTGAATGAGCAGTTCTTC.

The V call is TRBV9, the J call TRBJ2-7; 11 bases align to TRBD1. The CDR3 covers 15 residues. Looked up from germline, CDR1 is SGDLS and CDR2 is YYNGEE. Trimming took 3 bases from V and 5 from J; bases not matched to a gene: 7. The CDR3 loop is CASSGSGTGGDEQYF. Written as DNA, the CDR3 is TGTGCCAGCAGCGGAAGCGGGACAGGGGGAGACGAGCAGTACTTC.

The sample holds a few counts of this clone. This chain uses TRBV5-8 with TRBJ1-2, with 9 bases that match TRBD1. The CDR3 covers 15 residues. Germline lookup yields CDR1 SGHTS and CDR2 YDEGEE. With 1 base clipped from V and 6 bases from J, the junction kept 7 bases outside the gene matches. CDR3 coding DNA: TGTGCCAGCAGCTTGCGGGACAGGGTAGTACATGGCTACACCTTC. It yields the protein CASSLRDRVVHGYTF.